The 19 T cell receptor beta chains below all came from one sample that was sequenced in a study of cytomegalovirus exposure and HLA in healthy donors. It was with 60 Vbeta and 13 Jbeta primers that the PCR ran. Clones were sequenced by immunoSEQ multiplex PCR, and TCRdb holds only the in-frame ones, with some missing. The sample records about 130,000 clones, 65% to 85% being singletons. Sequencing used PBMCs. Every receptor here comes from a woman between 35 and 50 years old in good health and CMV-seronegative.

This chain joins TRBV11-3 and TRBJ2-5, with 9 bases lining up with TRBD1. V gave up 4 bases and J gave up 2 bases; unmatched junction bases: 5. The length of the CDR3 is 15 residues. Per the germline V gene, CDR1 is SGHNT and CDR2 is YENEEA. CDR3 amino acids: CASSSRQGEQETQYF. The CDR3 region has the DNA TGTGCCAGCAGCTCTCGACAGGGGGAACAAGAGACCCAGTACTTC.

The chain couples TRBV5-1 to TRBJ1-1, with D maybe TRBD1 (5 bases). Germline-derived CDR1 and CDR2 are SGHRS and YFSETQ. This CDR3 spans 15 amino acids. V gave up 4 bases and J gave up 1 base, with 14 bases separating them. The CDR3 region is CASSPGGDGNTEAFF. For the CDR3, the DNA is TGCGCCAGCAGCCCTGGGGGGGACGGGAACACTGAAGCTTTCTTT.

The CDR3 DNA sequence: TGTGCCAGCTCACCAGGAGAGAGCAATCAGCCCCAGCATTTT. Translating gives CASSPGESNQPQHF. The J gene is TRBJ1-5, the V gene TRBV18; D gene uncertain. Germline V gene data show CDR1 as KGHSH and CDR2 as LQKENI. V lost 2 bases to trimming and J lost 1 base, with 6 bases between them. There are 14 residues in the CDR3.

A few counts support this clone. The genes are TRBV13 and TRBJ2-3; 11 nucleotides agree with TRBD1. The CDR3 spans 18 residues. The V gene end was trimmed by 3 bases and the J gene end by 6 bases; junction bases not matched to a gene: 14. Germline V gives CDR1 PRHDT, CDR2 FYEKMQ (reference sequence). DNA for the CDR3: TGTGCCAGCAGCTTCCGGGACAGGGGGGGCCTGGGAGTGGATACGCAGTATTTT. This sequence encodes CASSFRDRGGLGVDTQYF.

This clone was counted once. The CDR3 sequence: CASSQDTGGLGDTQYF. The CDR3 DNA is TGTGCCAGCAGCCAAGATACGGGGGGCCTGGGAGATACGCAGTATTTT. This chain joins TRBV4-2 and TRBJ2-3; perhaps TRBD2 as D (7 bases). The length of the CDR3 is 16 residues. CDR1 is LGHNA and CDR2 is YNFKEQ in the germline V gene. V gave up 0 bases and J gave up 5 bases, with 15 bases separating them.

The chain combines TRBV28 with TRBJ2-2; TRBD2 agrees at 13 bases. Germline V gene data show CDR1 as MDHEN and CDR2 as SYDVKM. V lost 6 bases, J lost 6 bases, and 4 bases stayed unmatched. This CDR3 has 15 residues. The CDR3 protein is CASSRGLAGAGELFF. Here the CDR3 DNA reads TGTGCCAGCAGCCGCGGACTAGCGGGAGCCGGGGAGCTGTTTTTT.

This chain joins TRBV19 and TRBJ2-4, with a weak D call TRBD1 (5 bases). Between the trimmed V and J ends, which lost 1 base and 0 bases, there was a span of 7 bases. CDR3 length equals 15 residues. Germline V gene sequence: CDR1 LNHDA, CDR2 SQIVND (reference sequence). CDR3 sequence reads: CASSIGQLAKNIQYF. The CDR3 DNA reads TGTGCCAGTAGTATAGGACAGCTAGCCAAAAACATTCAGTACTTC.

The chain combines TRBV5-8 with TRBJ2-7; D gene uncertain. The CDR3 consists of 13 residues. Germline lookup yields CDR1 SGHTS and CDR2 YDEGEE. V was clipped by 4 bases and J by 0 bases, with 8 bases between them. The chain's CDR3 is CASSPGSSYEQYF. The CDR3 bases are TGTGCCAGCAGCCCCGGTAGCTCCTACGAGCAGTACTTC. The full variable domain, its missing parts supplied by reference TRBV5-8 and TRBJ2-7, is EAGVTQSPTHLIKTRGQQATLRCSPISGHTSVYWYQQALGLGLQFLLWYDEGEERNRGNFPPRFSGRQFPNYSSELNVNALELEDSALYLCASSPGSSYEQYFGPGTRLTVT.

V and J are TRBV27 and TRBJ1-1, with 10 bases aligning to TRBD1. Germline CDR1 reads MNHEY; CDR2 reads SMNVEV (reference sequence). The CDR3 consists of 15 residues. The trim removed 5 bases at V and 7 bases at J, leaving 10 bases unmatched. DNA of the CDR3: TGTGCCAGCAGTCGGCGGACAGGGGGAAAGGGTGAAGCTTTCTTT. This codes for CASSRRTGGKGEAFF.

As to this clone: One junction end does not reproduce the germline sequence, and a read error may be involved. The V and J genes are TRBV27 and TRBJ2-1, with D maybe TRBD2 (6 bases). The germline V gene encodes CDR1 MNHEY and CDR2 SMNVEV (reference sequence). CDR3 length: 17 amino acids. The CDR3 DNA is TGTGCCAGCAGCCCCTTCGTGAACCCCCCCATCGGAGGGGAGCGGTTCTTC. Encoded protein: CASSPFVNPPIGGERFF.

The V gene is TRBV6-6, the J gene TRBJ2-7; tentative D call: TRBD1 (6 bases). With 5 bases removed from V and 6 bases from J, the gap between germline ends came to 17 bases. The CDR3 sequence is 14 residues long. From germline, CDR1 is MNHNY and CDR2 SVGAGI (reference sequence). CDR3 amino acids: CASSPPGHYTEQYF. The CDR3 DNA is TGTGCCAGCAGTCCCCCGGGACACTACACCGAGCAGTACTTC.

This clone was counted once. Compared with germline, one end of the junction differs, possibly owing to a read error. The J gene is TRBJ1-1, the V gene TRBV6-5; D is ambiguous. CDR3 length: 13 amino acids. Germline V gives CDR1 MNHEY, CDR2 SVGAGI. CDR3 residues: CTSRPGGNTEAFF. The CDR3 region has the DNA TGTACCAGCAGACCGGGTGGGAACACTGAAGCTTTCTTT.

The chain combines TRBV6-6 with TRBJ2-7, with 10 bases fitting TRBD1. The length of the CDR3 is 14 residues. With 6 bases clipped from V and 6 bases from J, the junction kept 8 bases outside the gene matches. Germline loops: CDR1 MNHNY, CDR2 SVGAGI (reference sequence). The CDR3 DNA follows: TGTGCCAGCAGCCCCGGGACAGGGGTTTCCGAGCAGTACTTC. This sequence encodes CASSPGTGVSEQYF.

J is TRBJ2-5 and V is TRBV19; a weak D match, TRBD2 (5 bases). Trimming cost V 6 bases and J 5 bases, with 16 bases left between them. The CDR3 totals 14 residues. The germline V gene has CDR1 LNHDA and CDR2 SQIVND (reference sequence). CDR3 in amino acids: CASSNAGVRETQYF. CDR3 coding DNA: TGTGCCAGTAGCAACGCCGGGGTGCGCGAGACCCAGTACTTC.

This rearrangement joins TRBV9 to TRBJ2-5; no reliable D call. This CDR3 spans 16 amino acids. Trimming left V 3 bases short and J 4 bases short, with 19 bases between. Germline V CDR1 and CDR2: SGDLS, YYNGEE. The CDR3 protein is CASSDNLWSPRETQYF. CDR3 nucleotide sequence: TGTGCCAGCAGCGATAACCTTTGGAGCCCGCGAGAGACCCAGTACTTC.

The table lists this clone with a few counts. The chain has TRBV9 and TRBJ1-1, with D possibly matching TRBD1 (5 bases). The CDR3 has 14 residues. The V end was cut by 4 bases, the J end by 1 base, with 11 bases between. The germline CDR1 and CDR2 sequences are SGDLS and YYNGEE. CDR3 sequence: CASSPRGTNTEAFF. CDR3 in DNA: TGTGCCAGCAGCCCCCGGGGGACGAACACTGAAGCTTTCTTT.

The chain uses TRBV27 and TRBJ1-1; D perhaps matches TRBD1 (5 bases). Germline V gives CDR1 MNHEY, CDR2 SMNVEV (reference sequence). The ends were cut back, 6 bases at V and 8 bases at J, with 16 bases in the middle. The CDR3 length is 13 residues. The CDR3 sequence: CASRTGGAREAFF. DNA for the CDR3: TGTGCCAGCAGGACGGGAGGGGCCAGGGAAGCTTTCTTT.

The J gene is TRBJ2-7, the V gene TRBV20-1; weak D call: TRBD2 (6 bases). Looked up from germline, CDR1 is DFQATT and CDR2 is SNEGSKA (reference sequence). This CDR3 contains 11 residues. CDR3 amino acids: CRARTGDEQYF. The CDR3 DNA follows: TGCAGGGCTCGGACGGGAGACGAGCAGTACTTC.

V is TRBV7-9 and J is TRBJ2-7; the match to TRBD1 covers 11 bases. Germline CDR1 and CDR2: SEHNR and FQNEAQ (reference sequence). The CDR3 covers 14 residues. V dropped 6 bases and J dropped 5; count of bases not matched to a gene: 6. Here the CDR3 DNA reads TGTGCCAGCAGGGGACAGGGGGGAGTCCACGAGCAGTACTTC. Translating gives CASRGQGGVHEQYF.